A single sample gave rise to the 20 T cell receptor beta chains below, sequenced in a study of T cells after yellow fever vaccination. TCRdb called the 5' RACE reads again in MiXCR, with one record for every CDR3 protein. The repertoire consists of fewer than 500,000 distinct CDR3 sequences, with over 15% occurring once and the leading ten covering roughly a sixth. The specimen comprised PBMCs, sampled before the yellow fever booster vaccination. These receptors all come from a man between 18 and 29 years old who received the YFV17D yellow fever vaccine.

This clonotype was observed many times. The chain is built from TRBV6-2 or TRBV6-3 and TRBJ2-1, with unresolved D. With 5 bases removed from V and 8 bases from J, the gap between germline ends came to 16 bases. CDR1 and CDR2 from the germline V gene are MNHEY and SVGEGT. This CDR3 has 14 residues. Here the CDR3 reads CASSRRVGGDEQFF. In DNA, the CDR3 is TGTGCCAGCAGTCGCCGGGTAGGCGGCGATGAGCAGTTCTTC.

This clonotype was seen at least ten times. V is TRBV29-1 and J is TRBJ1-1; tentatively, D is TRBD1 (5 bases). Trimming shortened V by 1 base and J by 1 base, and 7 bases separated the two germline ends. The CDR3 runs to 13 residues. The V gene's germline CDR1 is SQVTM and CDR2 ANQGSEA. CDR3 sequence: CSVEGGQNTEAFF. The CDR3 nucleotides read TGCAGCGTTGAAGGGGGCCAGAACACTGAAGCTTTCTTT. The full variable domain, with the rest looked up from reference TRBV29-1 and TRBJ1-1, is SAVISQKPSRDICQRGTSLTIQCQVDSQVTMMFWYRQQPGQSLTLIATANQGSEATYESGFVIDKFPISRPNLTFSTLTVSNMSPEDSSIYLCSVEGGQNTEAFFGQGTRLTVV.

The V call is TRBV6-5, the J call TRBJ1-2; TRBD1 matches 8 bases. The V gene's germline CDR1 is MNHEY and CDR2 SVGAGI. This CDR3 contains 15 residues. J gave up 6 bases and V 5 bases, and 11 bases lay outside the gene matches. The DNA for the CDR3 is TGTGCCAGCAGTCCCACAGGGGGGAGCGGCCATGGCTACACCTTC. Its translation: CASSPTGGSGHGYTF.

The chain combines TRBV4-1 with TRBJ2-3; D is unclear. Germline V CDR1 and CDR2: MGHRA, YSYEKL. Between the trimmed V and J ends, which lost 2 bases and 1 base, there was a span of 16 bases. This CDR3 region has 17 residues. The CDR3 DNA sequence: TGCGCCAGCAGCCAATTAGTCGTCAGGAGAGGCACAGATACGCAGTATTTT. It yields the protein CASSQLVVRRGTDTQYF.

This clonotype has a handful of counts. This chain joins TRBV7-9 and TRBJ2-2; TRBD1 matches 8 bases. Germline V lookup: CDR1 SEHNR, CDR2 FQNEAQ (reference sequence). J lost 6 bases, V lost 5 bases, and 5 bases had no gene match. The CDR3 has 14 residues. Written as DNA, the CDR3 is TGTGCCAGCAGCAAACCGGACAGGGCCGGGGAGCTGTTTTTT. Its protein is CASSKPDRAGELFF.

This chain uses TRBV6-5 with TRBJ1-2, with TRBD1 matching 7 bases. With 7 bases clipped from V and 4 bases from J, the junction kept 9 bases outside the gene matches. The CDR3 loop spans 14 amino acids. In germline, CDR1 is MNHEY, CDR2 SVGAGI. In DNA, the CDR3 is TGTGCCAGCAAAAATGGACAGGCATTCTATGGCTACACCTTC. Amino acid sequence: CASKNGQAFYGYTF.

CDR3: CASSSSRGNTGELFF. In nucleotides, the CDR3 is TGTGCCAGCAGCTCCTCGAGGGGGAACACCGGGGAGCTGTTTTTT. V gene TRBV7-6 combines with J gene TRBJ2-2; D assignment may be TRBD1 or TRBD2 (5 bases each). In germline, CDR1 is SGHVS, CDR2 FNYEAQ. The CDR3 covers 15 residues. V lost 4 bases and J 1 base, leaving 10 bases between the germline ends.

This clonotype was seen many times. This chain uses TRBV19 with TRBJ1-6; D gene ambiguous. Germline CDR1 is LNHDA and CDR2 is SQIVND (reference sequence). CDR3 length equals 13 residues. Trimming took off 5 bases at V and 7 bases at J, with 9 bases between the two ends. In nucleotides, the CDR3 is TGTGCCAGTAGTCTCACGGAGAATTCACCCCTCCACTTT. It codes for CASSLTENSPLHF.

V usage is TRBV5-6 and J usage is TRBJ2-5; D perhaps matches TRBD2 (5 bases). The germline CDR1 and CDR2 sequences are SGHDT and YYEEEE. The germline V and J ends were trimmed by 6 bases and 2 bases, with 14 bases remaining between them. The CDR3 runs to 14 residues. The CDR3 sequence: CASTAPGKQETQYF. CDR3 sequence (DNA): TGTGCCAGCACCGCGCCGGGGAAGCAAGAGACCCAGTACTTC.

The chain joins TRBV18 to TRBJ2-2; D is perhaps TRBD1 (6 bases). Trimming took 1 base from V and 3 from J, leaving 12 bases between them. This CDR3 has 16 amino acids. Germline V lookup: CDR1 KGHSH, CDR2 LQKENI. The CDR3 DNA sequence: TGTGCCAGCTCACCACTTGCCAGGGGCGACACCGGGGAGCTGTTTTTT. Translation gives CASSPLARGDTGELFF.

In its sample, this clonotype was seen a few times. This sequence joins TRBV5-6 and TRBJ1-2; 7 positions agree with TRBD1. In germline, CDR1 is SGHDT, CDR2 YYEEEE. The length of the CDR3 is 16 residues. The ends lost 4 bases at V and 7 bases at J; junction bases unmatched: 16. The CDR3 DNA reads as TGTGCCAGCAGCCGCGACTTCAGGGGGGCAATTGGTGGCTACACCTTC. Encoded protein: CASSRDFRGAIGGYTF.

This clonotype was counted between two and nine times. The V call is TRBV5-1, the J call TRBJ2-4; D not resolved. The CDR3 is made up of 16 amino acids. Germline assignment: CDR1 SGHRS and CDR2 YFSETQ. Trimming left V 2 bases short and J 1 base short, with 13 bases between. CDR3 sequence: CASSFVPRAAKNIQYF. The CDR3 coding sequence is TGCGCCAGCAGCTTCGTCCCCCGGGCGGCCAAAAACATTCAGTACTTC.

In its sample, this clonotype was seen a few times. The gene calls are TRBV9 and TRBJ1-2, with D unclear. V dropped 7 bases and J dropped 0 bases, with 13 bases sitting between them. Germline V CDR1 and CDR2: SGDLS, YYNGEE. CDR3 size: 14 residues. The CDR3 region is CASGEIGANYGYTF. The CDR3 DNA reads TGTGCCAGCGGAGAGATAGGAGCTAACTATGGCTACACCTTC.

This clonotype was seen a handful of times. In DNA form, the CDR3 reads TGCAGCGCTGCCGGGACAGGCCTCACCGGGGAGCTGTTTTTT. Protein product: CSAAGTGLTGELFF. The chain carries TRBV29-1 and TRBJ2-2, with 8 bases matching TRBD1. After removal of 7 bases from V and 4 bases from J, the junction contained 8 bases not matched to a gene. The CDR3 has 14 residues. Germline CDR1 SQVTM, CDR2 ANQGSEA.

This clonotype was seen repeatedly, ten times or more. In nucleotides, the CDR3 is TGCGCCAGCAGCCCCGTCCACTTTGACCTTTCCTATGGCTACACCTTC. Its protein product is CASSPVHFDLSYGYTF. V gene TRBV4-3 combines with J gene TRBJ1-2; D not resolved. CDR1 LGHNA and CDR2 YSLEER come from the germline V gene. The CDR3 contains 16 residues. V lost 4 bases, J lost 4 bases, and 19 bases lay in between.

A single count supports this clonotype. This chain links TRBV19 with TRBJ2-3, with TRBD1 as a possible D gene (6 bases). V was clipped by 5 bases and J by 2 bases, with 11 bases between them. CDR1 and CDR2 from the germline V gene are LNHDA and SQIVND (reference sequence). The CDR3 consists of 14 residues. CDR3 loop: CASSLDSATDTQYF. CDR3 nucleotide sequence: TGTGCCAGTAGTTTGGACAGTGCCACAGATACGCAGTATTTT. Complete variable domain (other parts from reference TRBV19 and TRBJ2-3): DGGITQSPKYLFRKEGQNVTLSCEQNLNHDAMYWYRQDPGQGLRLIYYSQIVNDFQKGDIAEGYSVSREKKESFPLTVTSAQKNPTAFYLCASSLDSATDTQYFGPGTRLTVL.

There are a few counts of this clonotype. The V call is TRBV20-1, the J call TRBJ2-7; D ambiguous. V was trimmed by 1 base and J by 0 bases, leaving 4 bases between them. The germline V gene encodes CDR1 DFQATT and CDR2 SNEGSKA (reference sequence). CDR3 length equals 12 residues. CDR3: CSARVSSYEQYF. CDR3 coding DNA: TGCAGTGCTAGAGTCAGCTCCTACGAGCAGTACTTC.

This clonotype was observed at least ten times. V and J are TRBV4-1 and TRBJ1-1; 10 bases agree with TRBD1. The CDR3 spans 18 residues. Germline CDR1 MGHRA, CDR2 YSYEKL. V lost 0 bases, J lost 3 bases, and 10 bases stayed unmatched. In DNA, the CDR3 is TGCGCCAGCAGCCAAGATGCGACAGGGGGCGATTTGTACACTGAAGCTTTCTTT. Protein product: CASSQDATGGDLYTEAFF.

The V and J genes are TRBV4-1 and TRBJ2-1, with 8 bases identical to TRBD2. This CDR3 is 17 amino acids long. V was pared by 1 base and J by 0 bases, with 5 bases of the junction left unmatched. Germline loops: CDR1 MGHRA, CDR2 YSYEKL. The CDR3, as DNA: TGCGCCAGCAGCCAAGTTCAGCGGGGGAGCTCCTACAATGAGCAGTTCTTC. Amino acids: CASSQVQRGSSYNEQFF.

The chain combines TRBV6-5 with TRBJ2-1; tentatively, D is TRBD1 or TRBD2 (5 bases each). Germline lookup yields CDR1 MNHEY and CDR2 SVGAGI. V shed 10 bases and J shed 11 bases, with 15 bases lying between them. The CDR3 covers 11 residues. This CDR3 reads CATSIGTKQFF. CDR3 DNA sequence: TGTGCCACCTCGATCGGGACCAAGCAGTTCTTC.